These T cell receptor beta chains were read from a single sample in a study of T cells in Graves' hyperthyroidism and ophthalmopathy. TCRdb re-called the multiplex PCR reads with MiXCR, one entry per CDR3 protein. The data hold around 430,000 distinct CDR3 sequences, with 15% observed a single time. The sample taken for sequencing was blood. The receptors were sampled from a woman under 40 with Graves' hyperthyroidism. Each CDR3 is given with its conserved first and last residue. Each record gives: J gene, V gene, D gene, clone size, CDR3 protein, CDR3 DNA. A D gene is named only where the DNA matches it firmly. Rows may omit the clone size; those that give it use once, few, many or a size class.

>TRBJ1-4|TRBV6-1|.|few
CASSIGGTVNEKLFF
TGTGCCAGCAGCATAGGGGGGACGGTTAATGAAAAACTGTTTTTT
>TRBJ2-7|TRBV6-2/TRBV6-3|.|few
CASSYGGRGEQYF
TGTGCCAGCAGTTACGGGGGGCGCGGAGAGCAGTACTTC
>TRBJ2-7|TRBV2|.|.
CASSELSSYEQYF
TGTGCCAGCAGTGAGCTCAGCTCCTACGAGCAGTACTTC
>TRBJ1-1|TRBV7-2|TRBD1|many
CASSPPPRDRGYGGTEAFF
TGTGCCAGCAGCCCCCCCCCCCGGGACAGGGGATACGGAGGCACTGAAGCTTTCTTT
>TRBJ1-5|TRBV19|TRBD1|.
CASSPLYRDRTFSNQPQHF
TGTGCCAGTAGCCCCCTTTACCGGGACAGGACTTTTAGCAATCAGCCCCAGCATTTT
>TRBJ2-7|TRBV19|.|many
CASRQGNHMNEQYF
TGTGCCAGTAGACAGGGAAACCATATGAACGAGCAGTACTTC
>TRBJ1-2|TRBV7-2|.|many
CASSLTGGAVYGYTF
TGTGCCAGCAGCCTAACCGGGGGGGCGGTCTATGGCTACACCTTC
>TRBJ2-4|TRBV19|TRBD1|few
CASSTWTGGGGKVKNIQYF
TGTGCCAGTAGTACCTGGACAGGGGGAGGGGGCAAGGTCAAAAACATTCAGTACTTC
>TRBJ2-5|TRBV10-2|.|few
CASSEPGQPEETQYF
TGCGCCAGCAGTGAGCCTGGACAGCCCGAAGAGACCCAGTACTTC
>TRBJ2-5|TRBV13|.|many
CASTKYGDGRETQYF
TGTGCCAGCACCAAATACGGGGATGGTAGGGAGACCCAGTACTTC
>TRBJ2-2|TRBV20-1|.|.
CSARRAAGELFF
TGCAGTGCTAGGAGGGCAGCCGGGGAGCTGTTTTTT
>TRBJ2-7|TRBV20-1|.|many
CSARSWYSISYEQYF
TGCAGTGCTAGATCCTGGTATAGTATCTCCTACGAGCAGTACTTC
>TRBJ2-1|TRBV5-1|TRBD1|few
CASSHGTGGGEQFF
TGCGCCAGCAGCCACGGGACAGGGGGAGGCGAGCAGTTCTTC
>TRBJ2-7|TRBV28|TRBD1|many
CASSLWDRGRNEQYF
TGTGCCAGCAGTTTATGGGACAGGGGGAGGAACGAGCAGTACTTC
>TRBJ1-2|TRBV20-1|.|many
CSARDRTGYGYTF
TGCAGTGCTAGAGACAGGACGGGCTATGGCTACACCTTC
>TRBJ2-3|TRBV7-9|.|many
CASSFRHSTDTQYF
TGTGCCAGCAGCTTCAGGCATAGCACAGATACGCAGTATTTT
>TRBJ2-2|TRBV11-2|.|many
CASSPFGVTGELFF
TGTGCCAGCAGCCCCTTTGGGGTCACCGGGGAGCTGTTTTTT
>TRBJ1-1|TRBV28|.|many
CASSPPTRAEAFF
TGTGCCAGCAGTCCCCCGACACGGGCTGAAGCTTTCTTT
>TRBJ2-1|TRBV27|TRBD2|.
CASSPLAGGPPGYNEQFF
TGTGCCAGCAGTCCTCTAGCGGGAGGGCCTCCCGGCTACAATGAGCAGTTCTTC
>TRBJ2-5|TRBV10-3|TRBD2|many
CAISAQPGLAGVGYQETQYF
TGTGCCATCTCAGCTCAGCCGGGACTAGCGGGAGTAGGGTACCAAGAGACCCAGTACTTC
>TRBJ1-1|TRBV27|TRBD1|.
CASSSPTGTEAFF
TGTGCCAGCAGCTCTCCGACAGGGACTGAAGCTTTCTTT
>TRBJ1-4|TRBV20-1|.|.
CSARPSGTKNEKLFF
TGCAGTGCTAGACCCTCCGGGACGAAGAATGAAAAACTGTTTTTT
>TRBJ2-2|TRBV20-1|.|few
CSARTGSTGELFF
TGCAGTGCTAGGACCGGGAGCACCGGGGAGCTGTTTTTT
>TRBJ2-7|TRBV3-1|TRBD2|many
CASSQPQTSGRSYEQYF
TGTGCCAGCAGCCAACCGCAGACTAGCGGGAGATCCTACGAGCAGTACTTC
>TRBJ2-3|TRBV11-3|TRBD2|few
CASSPRVSGRAVDTQYF
TGTGCCAGCAGCCCTCGGGTTAGCGGGAGGGCCGTAGATACGCAGTATTTT
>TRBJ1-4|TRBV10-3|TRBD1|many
CAISGQGRYEKLFF
TGTGCCATCAGTGGACAGGGCCGTTATGAAAAACTGTTTTTT
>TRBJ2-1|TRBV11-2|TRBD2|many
CASSGMSGNYNEQFF
TGTGCCAGCAGTGGGATGAGCGGGAACTACAATGAGCAGTTCTTC
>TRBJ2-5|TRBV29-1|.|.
CSVVPPTAEQETQYF
TGCAGCGTTGTCCCCCCCACAGCAGAACAAGAGACCCAGTACTTC
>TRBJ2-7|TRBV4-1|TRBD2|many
CASSPHLGLAELYEQYF
TGCGCCAGCAGCCCCCACCTGGGGCTAGCGGAACTCTACGAGCAGTACTTC
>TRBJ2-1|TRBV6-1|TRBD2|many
CASSDPTGASGRGGNEQFF
TGTGCCAGCAGCGACCCGACCGGGGCTAGCGGGAGAGGGGGCAATGAGCAGTTCTTC
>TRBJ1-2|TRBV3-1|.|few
CASNQDAPYGYTF
TGTGCCAGCAACCAAGATGCACCCTATGGCTACACCTTC
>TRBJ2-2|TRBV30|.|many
CAWSVGGTNTGELFF
TGTGCCTGGAGTGTGGGCGGGACGAACACCGGGGAGCTGTTTTTT
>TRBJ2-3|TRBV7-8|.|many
CASSSRDLRTQYF
TGTGCCAGCAGCTCCCGGGACTTGAGGACGCAGTATTTT
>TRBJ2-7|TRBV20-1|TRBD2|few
CSTRSGSDEQYF
TGCAGTACCAGAAGCGGGAGCGACGAGCAGTACTTC
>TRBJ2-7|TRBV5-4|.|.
CASSLGPGRVSYEQYF
TGTGCCAGCAGCTTAGGTCCCGGTCGAGTGTCTTACGAGCAGTACTTC
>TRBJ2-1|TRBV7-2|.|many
CASSLGLAGNYEQFF
TGTGCCAGCAGCTTAGGTTTAGCTGGGAATTATGAGCAGTTCTTC
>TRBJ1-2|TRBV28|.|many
CASSTGGDRGYTF
TGTGCCAGCAGTACCGGGGGGGACCGTGGCTACACCTTC
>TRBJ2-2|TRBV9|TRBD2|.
CASSVGLAGGPATGELFF
TGTGCCAGCAGCGTAGGACTAGCGGGAGGGCCGGCCACCGGGGAGCTGTTTTTT
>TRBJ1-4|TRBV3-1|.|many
CASTNLANEKLFF
TGTGCCAGCACGAACCTCGCTAATGAAAAACTGTTTTTT
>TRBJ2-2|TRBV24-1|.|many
CATSDLPGRKNTGELFF
TGTGCCACCAGTGATTTACCGGGACGGAAGAACACCGGGGAGCTGTTTTTT
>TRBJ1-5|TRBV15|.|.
CATSRDRGDNQPQHF
TGTGCCACCAGCAGAGATCGGGGCGACAATCAGCCCCAGCATTTT
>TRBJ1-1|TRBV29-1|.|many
CSVAGTEVNTEAFF
TGCAGCGTCGCCGGGACGGAGGTGAACACTGAAGCTTTCTTT
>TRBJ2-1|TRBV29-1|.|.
CSVEGTYYNEQFF
TGCAGCGTTGAAGGGACATATTACAATGAGCAGTTCTTC
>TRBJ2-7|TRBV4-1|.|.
CASSQGSEVPEQYF
TGCGCCAGCAGCCAAGGCTCCGAGGTCCCCGAGCAGTACTTC
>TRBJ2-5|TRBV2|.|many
CASTSSTETQYF
TGTGCCAGCACCTCGTCCACGGAGACCCAGTACTTC
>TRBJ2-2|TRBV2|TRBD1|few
CASRPDRVVGELFF
TGTGCCAGCAGACCGGACAGGGTGGTGGGGGAGCTGTTTTTT
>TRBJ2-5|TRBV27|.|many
CASSLSSQETQYF
TGTGCCAGCAGTTTATCGAGCCAAGAGACCCAGTACTTC
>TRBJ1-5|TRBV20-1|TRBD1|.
CSAGTGGQPQHF
TGCAGTGCCGGGACAGGGGGCCAGCCCCAGCATTTT
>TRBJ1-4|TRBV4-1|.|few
CASSQEPIPTNEKLFF
TGCGCCAGCAGCCAAGAACCTATACCAACTAATGAAAAACTGTTTTTT
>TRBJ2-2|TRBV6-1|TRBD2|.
CASRSGTSSGELFF
TGTGCCAGCAGATCCGGGACTAGCTCCGGGGAGCTGTTTTTT